This is a list of T cell receptor beta chains from one sample in a study of blood T cell repertoires in COVID-19. Method: immunoSEQ multiplex PCR; TCRdb's copy keeps in-frame clones and lacks some. The sample records about 35,000 clones, roughly 77% being singletons. Sequenced: peripheral blood. Receptor source: a human donor in a cohort sampled during active or convalescent COVID-19. The donor label of this sample is uncertain. CDR3s include the opening cysteine and the closing phenylalanine or tryptophan. The D gene is left open where the match is weak. The listing skips clone size in some rows; elsewhere it reads once, few, many or a size class.

CDR3nt,CDR3aa,len,j_gene,abundance,v_gene,d_gene
TGTGCCAGCAGTGATCCGGGACTAGCAACCTACTACAATGAGCAGTTCTTC,CASSDPGLATYYNEQFF,17,TRBJ2-1,NA,TRBV2,TRBD2
TGTGCCAGCAGTGTAAGGGGGCCAAGCAATCAGCCCCAGCATTTT,CASSVRGPSNQPQHF,15,TRBJ1-5,once,TRBV2,TRBD1
TGTGCCACCAGTGACCTTAAGGGGGACAGGGGTGAAAAACTGTTTTTT,CATSDLKGDRGEKLFF,16,TRBJ1-4,many,TRBV24-1,TRBD1
TGTGCCAGCAGTTTCGGAGGGGACACTGAAGCTTTCTTT,CASSFGGDTEAFF,13,TRBJ1-1,few,TRBV25-1,NA
TGTGCCAGCAGCTTAGATGGGCCAGATACGCAGTATTTT,CASSLDGPDTQYF,13,TRBJ2-3,NA,TRBV7-2,NA
TGTGCCAGCAGCTTCGCGACAGAAGAGACCCAGTACTTC,CASSFATEETQYF,13,TRBJ2-5,NA,TRBV5-5,NA
TGTGCCAGCAGCTTAGGAGACAGGGCCCACAATGAGCAGTTCTTC,CASSLGDRAHNEQFF,15,TRBJ2-1,NA,TRBV7-9,TRBD1
TGTGCCAGCAGCCAAAGGGGAAGAAGGGAAGCTTTCTTT,CASSQRGRREAFF,13,TRBJ1-1,NA,TRBV14,NA
TGCGCCAGCAGCTTGGAGGGACACCAAACAGATGGCTACACCTTC,CASSLEGHQTDGYTF,15,TRBJ1-2,NA,TRBV5-1,NA
TGCGCCAGCAGCCAAGGGGTGGGACAGGGGTACAATGAGCAGTTCTTC,CASSQGVGQGYNEQFF,16,TRBJ2-1,NA,TRBV4-3,TRBD1
TGCAGCGTTGAAGAAGGGGCTAAGGGCTACACCTTC,CSVEEGAKGYTF,12,TRBJ1-2,NA,TRBV29-1,NA
TGTGCCAGCAGTTACTCCGGACTAGCGATCGGAAATGAGCAGTTCTTC,CASSYSGLAIGNEQFF,16,TRBJ2-1,once,TRBV6-2/TRBV6-3,TRBD2
TGTGCCAGCAGCTTAACTAGCGGGAATGAGCAGTTCTTC,CASSLTSGNEQFF,13,TRBJ2-1,NA,TRBV5-6,TRBD2
TGCGCCAGCAGCTTGGCCTCTAGCGGGGAGACCCAGTACTTC,CASSLASSGETQYF,14,TRBJ2-5,NA,TRBV5-1,TRBD2
TGTGCCAGCAGTTACTCTAGCACCGGGGAGCTGTTTTTT,CASSYSSTGELFF,13,TRBJ2-2,few,TRBV6-2/TRBV6-3,NA
TGTGCCAGCTCACCGATAGGGACAGGGTCTTATCAGCCCCAGCATTTT,CASSPIGTGSYQPQHF,16,TRBJ1-5,few,TRBV18,TRBD1
TGCGCCAGCAGCCTAGGACAGGGGAACAGCGAGCAGTACTTC,CASSLGQGNSEQYF,14,TRBJ2-7,NA,TRBV5-1,TRBD1
TGTGCCAGCACTCAAAACCCGGTTGGGCTTAATAATTCACCCCTCCACTTT,CASTQNPVGLNNSPLHF,17,TRBJ1-6,NA,TRBV7-9,NA
TGTGCCAGCAGGTCGGGGGGGGATGGAGTAAGAAACTATGGCTACACCTTC,CASRSGGDGVRNYGYTF,17,TRBJ1-2,NA,TRBV4-2,NA
TGTGCCAGCAGCTTAGTCACGACAGGTGTCCAACTCTTCTATGGCTACACCTTC,CASSLVTTGVQLFYGYTF,18,TRBJ1-2,NA,TRBV7-2,NA
TGTGCCAGTAGTACCCCCGGACAGGGGCGTTTGAACACTGAAGCTTTCTTT,CASSTPGQGRLNTEAFF,17,TRBJ1-1,NA,TRBV19,TRBD1
TGTGCCAGTAGTGGCACAGGCCATCAGCCCCAGCATTTT,CASSGTGHQPQHF,13,TRBJ1-5,NA,TRBV19,NA
TGTGCCAGCAGCTTAATGGCAGCTAGCACTGGGGCCAACGTCCTGACTTTC,CASSLMAASTGANVLTF,17,TRBJ2-6,NA,TRBV7-2,NA
TGTGCCAGCTCGCTAGCGGTGAAGTACAATGAGCAGTTCTTC,CASSLAVKYNEQFF,14,TRBJ2-1,NA,TRBV18,TRBD2
TGTGCCAGCAGCGCCGGGACTAGCGGGAGTGATGAGCAGTTCTTC,CASSAGTSGSDEQFF,15,TRBJ2-1,NA,TRBV9,TRBD2
TGTGCCAGCAGCCGACCGGGCCGGGGGGTGGCAGATACGCAGTATTTT,CASSRPGRGVADTQYF,16,TRBJ2-3,NA,TRBV11-3,TRBD2
TGCGCCAGCAGCTTAGGGACAGGGGCCCTTGTCCAAGAGACCCAGTACTTC,CASSLGTGALVQETQYF,17,TRBJ2-5,NA,TRBV5-1,TRBD1
TGCAGCGTTGCCCCAAGGGCGGGAGGGCCTTCGGGTGAGCAGTTCTTC,CSVAPRAGGPSGEQFF,16,TRBJ2-1,NA,TRBV29-1,TRBD2
TGTGCCAGCTCACCAGTGGGGCGGAACTATGGCTACACCTTC,CASSPVGRNYGYTF,14,TRBJ1-2,NA,TRBV18,NA
TGTGCCAGCAGCTCTAGGGAGGTAAACAATGAGCAGTTCTTC,CASSSREVNNEQFF,14,TRBJ2-1,NA,TRBV6-6,NA
TGTGCCAGCAGCTTAGCAGCAGGCGCCTATGGCTACACCTTC,CASSLAAGAYGYTF,14,TRBJ1-2,NA,TRBV7-2,NA
TGTGCCAGCAGCAAGCTTACGTCCACGGCGAACACCGGGGAGCTGTTTTTT,CASSKLTSTANTGELFF,17,TRBJ2-2,NA,TRBV7-8,NA
TGTGCCAGCAGCGCCCTGTCTTCTAGCACAGATACGCAGTATTTT,CASSALSSSTDTQYF,15,TRBJ2-3,NA,TRBV9,NA
TGTGCCAGCAGTGAAAGGACAAACCCCCGTTCTGGCTACACCTTC,CASSERTNPRSGYTF,15,TRBJ1-2,NA,TRBV25-1,NA
TGTGCCAGCAGCCAAGCGGACAGTGAAGCTTTCTTT,CASSQADSEAFF,12,TRBJ1-1,many,TRBV3-1/TRBV3-2,NA
TGTGCCATCAGTGAGGCGGCGGCCTACGAGCAGTACTTC,CAISEAAAYEQYF,13,TRBJ2-7,once,TRBV10-3,NA
TGTGCCTGGAGCGAGCGGGAGAGGACCCAGTACTTC,CAWSERERTQYF,12,TRBJ2-5,NA,TRBV30,TRBD2
TGCGCCAGCAGCCAGGGCGGCAATCAGCCCCAGCATTTT,CASSQGGNQPQHF,13,TRBJ1-5,few,TRBV4-3,NA
TGCGCCAGCAGCTTGGCGTCTACAGACAATGAGCAGTTCTTC,CASSLASTDNEQFF,14,TRBJ2-1,NA,TRBV5-1,NA
TGCGCCAGCAGCCGCAGGGGGCCGGAGTATGGCTACACCTTC,CASSRRGPEYGYTF,14,TRBJ1-2,NA,TRBV4-1,TRBD1
TGCGCCAGCAGCCAAGAGGAGGGGGCGGGTAGGGGCTACACCTTC,CASSQEEGAGRGYTF,15,TRBJ1-2,NA,TRBV4-1,TRBD1